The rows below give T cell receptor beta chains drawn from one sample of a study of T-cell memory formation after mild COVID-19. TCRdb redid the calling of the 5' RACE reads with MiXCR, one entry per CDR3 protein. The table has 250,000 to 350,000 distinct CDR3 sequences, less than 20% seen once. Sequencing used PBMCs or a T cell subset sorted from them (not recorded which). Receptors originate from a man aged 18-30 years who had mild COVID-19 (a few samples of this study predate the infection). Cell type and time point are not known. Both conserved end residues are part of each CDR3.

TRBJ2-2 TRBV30 CAWRNSGQGSGELFF
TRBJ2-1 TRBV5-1 CASSPVGETYNEQFF
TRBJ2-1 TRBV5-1 CASSLGVPDEQFF
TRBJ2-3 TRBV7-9 CASSWGTWASTDTQYF
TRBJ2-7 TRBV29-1 CSVEGPSGGHPYEQYF
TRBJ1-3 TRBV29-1 CSVEQGNTIYF
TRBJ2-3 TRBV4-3 CASSQGLLAGGTDTQYF
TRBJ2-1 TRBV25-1 CASSESLAGHPNEQFF
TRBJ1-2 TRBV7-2 CASSRIGEPYGYTF
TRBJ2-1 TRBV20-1 CSASTGTSGANEQFF
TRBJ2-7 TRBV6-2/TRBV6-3 CASSANYEQYF
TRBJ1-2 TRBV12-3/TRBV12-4 CASSPGGVHYGYTF
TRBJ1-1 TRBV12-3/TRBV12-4 CASSSPGQVHFF
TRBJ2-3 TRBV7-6 CASSLNSGGVATDTQYF
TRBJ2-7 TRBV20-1 CSARDLRGRYEQYF
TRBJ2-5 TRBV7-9 CASSSPRTRGWETQYF
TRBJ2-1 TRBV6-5 CASSSRVEEQFF
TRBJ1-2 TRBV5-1 CASSPSDRGLWYGYTF
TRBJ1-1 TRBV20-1 CSAKQGAGTEAFF
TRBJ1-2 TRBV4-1 CASSQPGQRRNYTF
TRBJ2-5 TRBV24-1 CATSGAWEETQYF
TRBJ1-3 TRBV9 CASSPRNSGAGNTIYF
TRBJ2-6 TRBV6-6 CASRTHSSGANVLTF
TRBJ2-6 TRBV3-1 CASSQAGANVLTF
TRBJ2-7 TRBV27 CASSPLRDKWPYEQYF
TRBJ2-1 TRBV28 CASSLVGRGQGNNEQFF
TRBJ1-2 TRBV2 CASIPKENYGYTF
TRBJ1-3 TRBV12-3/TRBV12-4 CASSLERNTIYF
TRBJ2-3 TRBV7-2 CASSFGLGIGPDTQYF
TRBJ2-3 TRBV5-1 CASSLGRGIGDTQYF
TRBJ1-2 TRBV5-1 CASSLALTTGQFYGYTF
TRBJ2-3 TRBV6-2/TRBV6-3 CASTSGGGRDTQYF
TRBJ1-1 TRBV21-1 CASDPGRAGNTEAFF
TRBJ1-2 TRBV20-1 CSAPDRNNYGYTF
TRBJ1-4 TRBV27 CASRPRDIPSLLFF
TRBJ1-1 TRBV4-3 CASRRTGNTEAFF
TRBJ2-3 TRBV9 CASSSSGTGDVADTQYF
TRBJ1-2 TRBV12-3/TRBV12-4 CASSLQGSAYGYTF
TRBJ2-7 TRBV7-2 CASSLAARGGYEQYF
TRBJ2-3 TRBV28 CATMDPRGTDTQYF
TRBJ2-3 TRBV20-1 CSARSGGGTDTQYF
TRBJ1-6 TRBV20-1 CSALDSRYNSPLHF
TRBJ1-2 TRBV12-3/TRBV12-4 CASSLMGDYGYTF
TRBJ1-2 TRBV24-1 CATSDPNGGYGYTF
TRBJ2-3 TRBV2 CASRGRNTDTQYF
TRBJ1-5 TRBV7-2 CASSPSGWGTDHQPQHF
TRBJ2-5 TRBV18 CASSPGLPDLETQYF
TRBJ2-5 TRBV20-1 CSARDPSSGGETQYF